The rows below give T cell receptor beta chains drawn from one sample of a study of T cells in localized non-small cell lung cancer. Sequenced by immunoSEQ multiplex PCR; TCRdb stores in-frame clones only, minus some. The table includes 65,000 to 95,000 clones, over 60% detected once. The sample was PBMCs, taken before any cancer treatment. The receptors shown here come from a man aged 40-75 years with stage II squamous cell lung carcinoma. The CDR3 runs from the conserved cysteine through the conserved F or W. The D gene is left open where the match is weak. Clone size is not always given. Where it is, it says once, few, many or a class for expanded clones.

v_gene: TRBV7-6; d_gene: NA; abundance: few; j_gene: TRBJ1-1; CDR3nt: TGTGCCAGCAGCTCCCAGGGGTACACTGAAGCTTTCTTT; CDR3aa: CASSSQGYTEAFF
v_gene: TRBV30; d_gene: NA; abundance: NA; j_gene: TRBJ1-6; CDR3nt: TGTGCCTGGAGCCCCCCGGGCAGTCTGAATTCACCCCTCCACTTT; CDR3aa: CAWSPPGSLNSPLHF
v_gene: TRBV30; d_gene: NA; abundance: NA; j_gene: TRBJ1-5; CDR3nt: TGTGCCTGGAGTCGCGGGGGGGGGATAAATCAGCCCCAGCATTTT; CDR3aa: CAWSRGGGINQPQHF
v_gene: TRBV5-1; d_gene: NA; abundance: NA; j_gene: TRBJ2-1; CDR3nt: TGCGCCAGCAGCTTCGTGGGACATGGAGTCGATGAGCAGTTCTTC; CDR3aa: CASSFVGHGVDEQFF
v_gene: TRBV6-1; d_gene: TRBD1; abundance: NA; j_gene: TRBJ2-5; CDR3nt: TGTGCCATTCAAGGGGGCTGGTACCAAGAGACCCAGTACTTC; CDR3aa: CAIQGGWYQETQYF
v_gene: TRBV19; d_gene: TRBD1; abundance: NA; j_gene: TRBJ2-3; CDR3nt: TGTGCCAGTCAGGGACAGGGAGCAGATACGCAGTATTTT; CDR3aa: CASQGQGADTQYF
v_gene: TRBV2; d_gene: NA; abundance: few; j_gene: TRBJ1-6; CDR3nt: TGTGCCAGCACCCAGGGTGGTTCACCCCTCCACTTT; CDR3aa: CASTQGGSPLHF
v_gene: TRBV7-9; d_gene: NA; abundance: NA; j_gene: TRBJ1-4; CDR3nt: TGTGCCAGCAGCATACAGGGTGGGAATGAAAAACTGTTTTTT; CDR3aa: CASSIQGGNEKLFF
v_gene: TRBV5-5; d_gene: NA; abundance: NA; j_gene: TRBJ1-2; CDR3nt: TGTGCCAGCAGCGCCGGTGATGGGCGTGGATCCTATGGCTACACCTTC; CDR3aa: CASSAGDGRGSYGYTF
v_gene: TRBV7-7; d_gene: TRBD1; abundance: NA; j_gene: TRBJ2-1; CDR3nt: TGTGCTAGCAGCTTCTCAGGGGGCAGGTCCTACAATGAGCAGTTCTTC; CDR3aa: CASSFSGGRSYNEQFF
v_gene: TRBV7-6; d_gene: TRBD1; abundance: NA; j_gene: TRBJ2-6; CDR3nt: TGTGCCAGCAGCTTAGATGGGACAGGGGGCGCGGTTTGGGCCAACGTCCTGACTTTC; CDR3aa: CASSLDGTGGAVWANVLTF
v_gene: TRBV5-4; d_gene: TRBD2; abundance: NA; j_gene: TRBJ2-7; CDR3nt: TGTGCCAGCAGCTATCCGGGACTAGACCTTCTAACCTACGAGCAGTACTTC; CDR3aa: CASSYPGLDLLTYEQYF
v_gene: TRBV7-9; d_gene: NA; abundance: NA; j_gene: TRBJ2-3; CDR3nt: TGTGCCAGCAGACCAGGGGGGTCCACAGATACGCAGTATTTT; CDR3aa: CASRPGGSTDTQYF
v_gene: TRBV19; d_gene: TRBD1; abundance: NA; j_gene: TRBJ2-1; CDR3nt: TGTGCCAGTAGTACCCGACAGGGTAGTACCTACAATGAGCAGTTCTTC; CDR3aa: CASSTRQGSTYNEQFF
v_gene: TRBV30; d_gene: NA; abundance: NA; j_gene: TRBJ2-2; CDR3nt: TGTGCCTGGAGTCTACTCTCAGCGAACACCGGGGAGCTGTTTTTT; CDR3aa: CAWSLLSANTGELFF
v_gene: TRBV4-1; d_gene: TRBD2; abundance: NA; j_gene: TRBJ2-5; CDR3nt: TGCGCCAGCAGCCAAGATCGTAGACGGAGCGGGAGGCAAGAGACCCAGTACTTC; CDR3aa: CASSQDRRRSGRQETQYF
v_gene: TRBV5-8; d_gene: NA; abundance: NA; j_gene: TRBJ2-2; CDR3nt: TGTGCCAGCAGCGCCCCAGGAACGAACACCGGGGAGCTGTTTTTT; CDR3aa: CASSAPGTNTGELFF
v_gene: TRBV5-1; d_gene: NA; abundance: NA; j_gene: TRBJ1-1; CDR3nt: TGCGCCAGCAGCCGCCGACCGGGCCCCGGAGGGACCACTGAAGCTTTCTTT; CDR3aa: CASSRRPGPGGTTEAFF
v_gene: TRBV7-9; d_gene: NA; abundance: NA; j_gene: TRBJ1-2; CDR3nt: TGTGCCAGCAGCTTACCCTCCGGGGGGCGAAGCTATGGCTACACCTTC; CDR3aa: CASSLPSGGRSYGYTF
v_gene: TRBV5-1; d_gene: NA; abundance: once; j_gene: TRBJ1-5; CDR3nt: TGCGCCAGCAGCTTAAATCAGCCCCAGCATTTT; CDR3aa: CASSLNQPQHF
v_gene: TRBV5-4; d_gene: NA; abundance: NA; j_gene: TRBJ2-3; CDR3nt: TGTGCCAGCAGCTTGAGCCAGCGCACAGATACGCAGTATTTT; CDR3aa: CASSLSQRTDTQYF
v_gene: TRBV6-5; d_gene: NA; abundance: NA; j_gene: TRBJ2-7; CDR3nt: TGTGCCAGCAGTTTCTCCCCTGCGCACGAGCAGTACTTC; CDR3aa: CASSFSPAHEQYF
v_gene: TRBV7-2; d_gene: TRBD2; abundance: NA; j_gene: TRBJ2-2; CDR3nt: TGTGCCAGCAGCCGGGAGGCCGGGGAGCTGTTTTTT; CDR3aa: CASSREAGELFF
v_gene: TRBV10-1; d_gene: TRBD1; abundance: NA; j_gene: TRBJ1-1; CDR3nt: TGCGCCAGCAGTGAGTCTCGGGCAGGGGGCCCGAACACTGAAGCTTTCTTT; CDR3aa: CASSESRAGGPNTEAFF
v_gene: TRBV7-7; d_gene: NA; abundance: NA; j_gene: TRBJ2-7; CDR3nt: TGTGCTAGCAGCCCCTCGGGACCGAGCTACGAGCAGTACTTC; CDR3aa: CASSPSGPSYEQYF
v_gene: TRBV9; d_gene: NA; abundance: once; j_gene: TRBJ1-1; CDR3nt: TGTGCCAGCAGCCCCTCGCTTGGCGCTGAAGCTTTCTTT; CDR3aa: CASSPSLGAEAFF
v_gene: TRBV14; d_gene: TRBD1; abundance: once; j_gene: TRBJ1-2; CDR3nt: TGTGCCAGCAGCCAAGATCAGGGGGCCTATGGCTACACCTTC; CDR3aa: CASSQDQGAYGYTF
v_gene: TRBV19; d_gene: NA; abundance: NA; j_gene: TRBJ2-1; CDR3nt: TGTGCCAGTAGTATAGATTGGGCATATGAGCAGTTCTTC; CDR3aa: CASSIDWAYEQFF
v_gene: TRBV28; d_gene: NA; abundance: NA; j_gene: TRBJ1-5; CDR3nt: TGTGCCAGCAGCCAGGGATCGAGTAGCAATCAGCCCCAGCATTTT; CDR3aa: CASSQGSSSNQPQHF
v_gene: TRBV5-4; d_gene: TRBD2; abundance: NA; j_gene: TRBJ2-2; CDR3nt: TGTGCCAGCAGCTTGTCGGGACTAGCGGGAGGGACCGGGGAGCTGTTTTTT; CDR3aa: CASSLSGLAGGTGELFF
v_gene: TRBV21-1; d_gene: NA; abundance: NA; j_gene: TRBJ2-7; CDR3nt: TGTGCCAGCAGCAGGCGGGGATCGCAGTGTCGGGACGAGCAGTACTTC; CDR3aa: CASSRRGSQCRDEQYF
v_gene: TRBV7-9; d_gene: TRBD2; abundance: NA; j_gene: TRBJ2-1; CDR3nt: TGTGCCAGCAGCGCGACTAGCGGAGGCTACAATGAGCAGTTCTTC; CDR3aa: CASSATSGGYNEQFF
v_gene: TRBV9; d_gene: NA; abundance: large; j_gene: TRBJ2-1; CDR3nt: TGTGCCAGCAGCGCCGATTCAAGAGGTGGATTCTCCTACAATGAGCAGTTCTTC; CDR3aa: CASSADSRGGFSYNEQFF
v_gene: TRBV7-3; d_gene: TRBD1; abundance: few; j_gene: TRBJ2-1; CDR3nt: TGTGCCAGCAGCTTAACAGGGGGCGTCTACAATGAGCAGTTCTTC; CDR3aa: CASSLTGGVYNEQFF
v_gene: TRBV30; d_gene: NA; abundance: NA; j_gene: TRBJ2-2; CDR3nt: TGTGCCTGGAGGGTAGGCAACGCGAACACCGGGGAGCTGTTTTTT; CDR3aa: CAWRVGNANTGELFF
v_gene: TRBV29-1; d_gene: NA; abundance: NA; j_gene: TRBJ2-2; CDR3nt: TGCAGCGTTGAAGCTAGGGCCGGGGAGCTGTTTTTT; CDR3aa: CSVEARAGELFF
v_gene: TRBV27; d_gene: NA; abundance: NA; j_gene: TRBJ1-2; CDR3nt: TGTGCCAGCAGTCGGCAGGGCGGCGGCTACACCTTC; CDR3aa: CASSRQGGGYTF
v_gene: TRBV4-1; d_gene: NA; abundance: NA; j_gene: TRBJ1-4; CDR3nt: TGCGCCAGCAGCCTGGGAGGTGAAAAACTGTTTTTT; CDR3aa: CASSLGGEKLFF
v_gene: TRBV7-7; d_gene: NA; abundance: NA; j_gene: TRBJ2-5; CDR3nt: TGTGCTAGCAGCATGACGGGTTTCCGGGAGACCCAGTACTTC; CDR3aa: CASSMTGFRETQYF
v_gene: TRBV7-3; d_gene: TRBD1; abundance: NA; j_gene: TRBJ1-1; CDR3nt: TGTGCCAGCAGCTTACTTCCGACAGGGTTGGACACTGAAGCTTTCTTT; CDR3aa: CASSLLPTGLDTEAFF
v_gene: TRBV19; d_gene: NA; abundance: few; j_gene: TRBJ2-2; CDR3nt: TGTGCCAGTAGTATTCGCTCGGCAGGAACCGACTCCGGGGAGCTGTTTTTT; CDR3aa: CASSIRSAGTDSGELFF
v_gene: TRBV4-3; d_gene: TRBD2; abundance: NA; j_gene: TRBJ2-5; CDR3nt: TGCGCCAGCAGCCGGGGCGGGGGGCCTGAGACCCAGTACTTC; CDR3aa: CASSRGGGPETQYF
v_gene: TRBV4-3; d_gene: TRBD2; abundance: NA; j_gene: TRBJ2-3; CDR3nt: TGCGCCAGCAGCCAAGAGTTTCGGGGGGGCGTGACAGATACGCAGTATTTT; CDR3aa: CASSQEFRGGVTDTQYF
v_gene: TRBV6-5; d_gene: TRBD2; abundance: NA; j_gene: TRBJ2-7; CDR3nt: TGTGCCAGCAGCATTAGCGGGACGAACTACGAGCAGTACTTC; CDR3aa: CASSISGTNYEQYF
v_gene: TRBV6-5; d_gene: NA; abundance: once; j_gene: TRBJ2-7; CDR3nt: TGTGCCAGCACAAAAGGAGGCAGCCTGGGCTACGAGCAGTACTTC; CDR3aa: CASTKGGSLGYEQYF
v_gene: TRBV6-6; d_gene: TRBD1; abundance: NA; j_gene: TRBJ2-7; CDR3nt: TGTGCCAGCAGCCCTAAGGACAGGTTCAGGCAGTACTTC; CDR3aa: CASSPKDRFRQYF
v_gene: TRBV7-2; d_gene: NA; abundance: NA; j_gene: TRBJ2-3; CDR3nt: TGTGCCAGCAGCCGTCCCCGGACGAGCGATTCAGATACGCAGTATTTT; CDR3aa: CASSRPRTSDSDTQYF
v_gene: TRBV5-1; d_gene: TRBD1; abundance: once; j_gene: TRBJ1-1; CDR3nt: TGCGCCAGCAGCAAGACCGGGACAGTGAACACTGAAGCTTTCTTT; CDR3aa: CASSKTGTVNTEAFF
v_gene: TRBV19; d_gene: NA; abundance: NA; j_gene: TRBJ2-1; CDR3nt: TGTGCCAGTAGTATCGACTCTTACAATGAGCAGTTCTTC; CDR3aa: CASSIDSYNEQFF
v_gene: TRBV5-4; d_gene: TRBD1; abundance: NA; j_gene: TRBJ1-3; CDR3nt: TGTGCCAGCAGCGCCGGGACAGTGGGTTTTGGAAACACCATATATTTT; CDR3aa: CASSAGTVGFGNTIYF
v_gene: TRBV28; d_gene: TRBD1; abundance: NA; j_gene: TRBJ1-2; CDR3nt: TGTGCCAGCAGTACAGGGGGCGACTATGGCTACACCTTC; CDR3aa: CASSTGGDYGYTF
v_gene: TRBV18; d_gene: NA; abundance: NA; j_gene: TRBJ2-3; CDR3nt: TGTGCCAGCTCGGGAGAGAGCACAGATACGCAGTATTTT; CDR3aa: CASSGESTDTQYF
v_gene: TRBV29-1; d_gene: NA; abundance: NA; j_gene: TRBJ1-6; CDR3nt: TGCAGCGTTTCTCAGGGAAAGGATTCACCCCTCCACTTT; CDR3aa: CSVSQGKDSPLHF
v_gene: TRBV28; d_gene: NA; abundance: NA; j_gene: TRBJ2-7; CDR3nt: TGTGCCAGCAGTTTTGGGGGCGGGAGAATGTACGAGCAGTACTTC; CDR3aa: CASSFGGGRMYEQYF
v_gene: TRBV28; d_gene: TRBD2; abundance: NA; j_gene: TRBJ2-4; CDR3nt: TGTGCCAGCAGTTTCGGGGGGGTTTCCAAAAACATTCAGTACTTC; CDR3aa: CASSFGGVSKNIQYF
v_gene: TRBV30; d_gene: NA; abundance: NA; j_gene: TRBJ2-1; CDR3nt: TGTGCCTGGATAAGCAACAGGCATGAGCAGTTCTTC; CDR3aa: CAWISNRHEQFF
v_gene: TRBV5-5; d_gene: NA; abundance: many; j_gene: TRBJ2-2; CDR3nt: TGTGCCAGCAGCTTCCCGGGGGCGTACACCGGGGAGCTGTTTTTT; CDR3aa: CASSFPGAYTGELFF